Given below is one T cell receptor beta chain in context. No antigen is known for it. After expansion with viral peptide pools in the ViraFEST assay, antigen-specific CD4+ T cells were sequenced. A 10-day culture period preceded the isolation of CD4+ T cells. Of the BNT162b2 and mRNA-1273 vaccines, participants received two doses of one or the other. Germline CDR1 SGHTA, CDR2 FQGTGA. The CDR3 is 15 amino acids. V dropped 1 base and J dropped 0 bases, with 7 bases sitting between them. The sample belongs to a study of vaccination effects on CD4 cells after COVID-19. Only in-frame clones appear in the TCRdb table, and some are missing; sequencing was by immunoSEQ multiplex PCR. The table shows roughly 70,000 clones, with about 74% occurring only once.

The chain recombines TRBV7-3 with TRBJ2-1, with D tentatively TRBD2 (5 bases). Sequences were derived from CD4+ T cells from PBMCs cultured with HCoV-229E spike peptides, sampled after COVID-19 vaccination. The origin of this receptor is a human donor who received a COVID-19 vaccine. The CDR3 bases are TGTGCCAGCAGCTTAAGTAGCGACTCCTACAATGAGCAGTTCTTC. Amino acids: CASSLSSDSYNEQFF.